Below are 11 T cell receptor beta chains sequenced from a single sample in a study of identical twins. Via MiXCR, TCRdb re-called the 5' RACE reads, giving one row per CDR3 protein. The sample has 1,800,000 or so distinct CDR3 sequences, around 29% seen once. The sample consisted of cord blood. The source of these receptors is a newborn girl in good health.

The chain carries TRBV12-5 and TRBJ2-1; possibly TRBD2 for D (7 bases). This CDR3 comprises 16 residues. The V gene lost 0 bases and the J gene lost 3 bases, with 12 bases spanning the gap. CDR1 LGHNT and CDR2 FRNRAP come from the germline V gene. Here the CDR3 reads CASGLVGGALYNEQFF. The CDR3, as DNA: TGTGCTAGTGGTTTGGTAGGGGGGGCCCTCTACAATGAGCAGTTCTTC.

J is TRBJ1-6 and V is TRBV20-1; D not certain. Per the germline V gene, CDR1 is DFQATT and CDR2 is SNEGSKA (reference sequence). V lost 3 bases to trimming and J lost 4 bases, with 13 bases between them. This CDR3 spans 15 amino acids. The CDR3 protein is CSASGPRPYNSPLHF. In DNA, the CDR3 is TGCAGTGCTAGCGGCCCACGACCATATAATTCACCCCTCCACTTT.

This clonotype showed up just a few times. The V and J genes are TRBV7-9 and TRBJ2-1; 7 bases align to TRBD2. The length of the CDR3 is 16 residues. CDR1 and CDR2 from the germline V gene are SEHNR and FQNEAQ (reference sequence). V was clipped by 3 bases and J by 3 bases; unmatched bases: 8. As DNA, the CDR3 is TGTGCCAGCAGCTTGAGTTTAGCGGGTATCTACAATGAGCAGTTCTTC. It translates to CASSLSLAGIYNEQFF.

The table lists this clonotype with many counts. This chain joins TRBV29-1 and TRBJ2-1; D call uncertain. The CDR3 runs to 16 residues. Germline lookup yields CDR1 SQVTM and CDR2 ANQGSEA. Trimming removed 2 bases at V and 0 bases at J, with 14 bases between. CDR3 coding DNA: TGCAGCGTTGAACTGATGACCCATAGCTCCTACAATGAGCAGTTCTTC. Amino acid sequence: CSVELMTHSSYNEQFF.

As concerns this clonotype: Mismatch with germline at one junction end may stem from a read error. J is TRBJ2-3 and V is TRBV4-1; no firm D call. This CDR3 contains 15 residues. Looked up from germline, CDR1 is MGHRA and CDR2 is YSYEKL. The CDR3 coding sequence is TGCGCCGGCAGCCCGAGGCACGTCAGCACAGATACGCAGTATTTT. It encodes CAGSPRHVSTDTQYF.

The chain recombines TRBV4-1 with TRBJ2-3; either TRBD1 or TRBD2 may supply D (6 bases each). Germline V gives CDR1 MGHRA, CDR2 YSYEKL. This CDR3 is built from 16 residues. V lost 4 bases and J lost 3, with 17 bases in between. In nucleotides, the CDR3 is TGCGCCAGCAGCCTCCTAAAGGGGGGAGGAACAGATACGCAGTATTTT. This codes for CASSLLKGGGTDTQYF.

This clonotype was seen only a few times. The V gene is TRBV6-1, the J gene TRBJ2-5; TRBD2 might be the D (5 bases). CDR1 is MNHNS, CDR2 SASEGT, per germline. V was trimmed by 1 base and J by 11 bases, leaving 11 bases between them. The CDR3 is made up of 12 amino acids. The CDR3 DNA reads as TGTGCCAGCAGTGAAGACTCCTGGGAGCAGTACTTC. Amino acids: CASSEDSWEQYF.

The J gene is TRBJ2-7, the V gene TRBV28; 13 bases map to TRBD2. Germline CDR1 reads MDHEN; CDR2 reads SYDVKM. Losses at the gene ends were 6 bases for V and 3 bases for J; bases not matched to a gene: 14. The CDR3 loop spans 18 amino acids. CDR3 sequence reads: CASSGTSGNGSHYYEQYF. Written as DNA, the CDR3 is TGTGCCAGCAGCGGGACTAGCGGGAACGGGTCCCATTACTACGAGCAGTACTTC.

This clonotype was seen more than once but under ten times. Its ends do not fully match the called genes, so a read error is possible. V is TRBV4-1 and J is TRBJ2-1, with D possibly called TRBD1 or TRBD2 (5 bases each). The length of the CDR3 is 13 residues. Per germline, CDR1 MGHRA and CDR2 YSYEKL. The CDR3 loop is CAGSQGTRNEQFF. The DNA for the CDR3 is TGCGCCGGCAGCCAAGGGACGAGAAATGAGCAGTTCTTC.

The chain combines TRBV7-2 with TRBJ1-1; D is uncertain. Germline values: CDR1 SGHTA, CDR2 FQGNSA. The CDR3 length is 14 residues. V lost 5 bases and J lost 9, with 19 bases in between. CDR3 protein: CASSPKYGPQKAFF. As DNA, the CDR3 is TGTGCCAGCAGCCCCAAATACGGACCGCAGAAAGCTTTCTTT. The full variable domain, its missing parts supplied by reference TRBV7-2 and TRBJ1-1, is GAGVSQSPSNKVTEKGKDVELRCDPISGHTALYWYRQSLGQGLEFLIYFQGNSAPDKSGLPSDRFSAERTGGSVSTLTIQRTQQEDSAVYLCASSPKYGPQKAFFGQGTRLTVV.

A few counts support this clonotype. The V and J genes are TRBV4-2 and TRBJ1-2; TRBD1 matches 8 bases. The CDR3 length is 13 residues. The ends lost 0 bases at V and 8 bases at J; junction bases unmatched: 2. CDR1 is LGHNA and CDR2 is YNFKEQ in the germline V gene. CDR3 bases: TGTGCCAGCAGCCAAGAGTGGGACAGGGGCTACACCTTC. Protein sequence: CASSQEWDRGYTF.